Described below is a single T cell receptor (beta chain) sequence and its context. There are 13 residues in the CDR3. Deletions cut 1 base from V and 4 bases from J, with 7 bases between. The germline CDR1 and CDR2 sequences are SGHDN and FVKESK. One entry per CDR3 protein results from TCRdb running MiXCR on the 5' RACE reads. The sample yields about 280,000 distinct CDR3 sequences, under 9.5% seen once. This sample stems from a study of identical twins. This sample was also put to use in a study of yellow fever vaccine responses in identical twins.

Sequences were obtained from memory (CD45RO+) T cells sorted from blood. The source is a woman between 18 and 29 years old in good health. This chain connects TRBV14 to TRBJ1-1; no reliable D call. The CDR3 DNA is TGTGCCAGCAGCCAAGCAATGGTCACTGAAGCTTTCTTT. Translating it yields CASSQAMVTEAFF.